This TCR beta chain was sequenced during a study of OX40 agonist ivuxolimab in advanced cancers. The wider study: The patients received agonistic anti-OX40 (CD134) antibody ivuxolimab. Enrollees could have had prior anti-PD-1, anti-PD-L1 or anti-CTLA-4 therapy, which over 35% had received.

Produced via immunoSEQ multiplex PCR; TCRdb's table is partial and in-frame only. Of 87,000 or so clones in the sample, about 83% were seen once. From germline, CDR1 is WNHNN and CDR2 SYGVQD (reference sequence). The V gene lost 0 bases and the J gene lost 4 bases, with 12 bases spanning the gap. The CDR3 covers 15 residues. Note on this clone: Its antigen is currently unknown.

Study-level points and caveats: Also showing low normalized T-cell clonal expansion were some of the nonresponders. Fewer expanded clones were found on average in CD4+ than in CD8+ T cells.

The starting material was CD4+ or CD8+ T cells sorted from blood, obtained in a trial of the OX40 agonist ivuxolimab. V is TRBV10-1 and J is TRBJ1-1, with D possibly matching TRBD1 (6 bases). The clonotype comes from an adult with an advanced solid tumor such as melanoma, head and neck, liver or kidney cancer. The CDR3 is CASSESTGRSTEAFF. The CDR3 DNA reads TGCGCCAGCAGTGAGTCCACAGGGCGAAGCACTGAAGCTTTCTTT.